The source of this T cell receptor beta chain is a study of blood T cell repertoires in COVID-19. Background on the study: There were acute and convalescent COVID-19 samples, and they came from the United States, Italy and Spain. The cDNA or gDNA used as material had been derived from T cells, B-cell-depleted T cells, or PBMCs.

Profiled with immunoSEQ multiplex PCR; TCRdb holds only in-frame clones, not every one. There are about 320,000 clones in the sample; roughly nine tenths occur only once, and 2.6% lies in the top ten. Sequencing was performed on PBMCs or T cells enriched from blood (not recorded which). This TCR came from a man between 60 and 75 years old who had recovered from COVID-19.

CDR3 loop: CASFNGELFF. The CDR3 DNA is TGTGCCAGTTTCAACGGGGAGCTGTTTTTT. The gene calls are TRBV19 and TRBJ2-2; D uncertain. The CDR3 is 10 residues long. Per germline, CDR1 LNHDA and CDR2 SQIVND (reference sequence). Between the trimmed V and J ends, which lost 8 bases and 7 bases, there was a span of 5 bases.